The 32 T cell receptor beta chains listed next were all sequenced from one sample in a study of blood T cell repertoires in COVID-19. Here immunoSEQ multiplex PCR was the method, and the copy in TCRdb shows in-frame clones only, minus some. The data contain hundreds of thousands of clones, over 75% of them singletons. Material: peripheral blood. The receptor set was obtained from a human donor in a cohort sampled during active COVID-19.

The V call is TRBV3-1 (or the pseudogene TRBV3-2), the J call TRBJ2-7; D call uncertain. Deletions cut 6 bases from V and 2 bases from J, with 8 bases between. This CDR3 has 12 amino acids. Germline V gene sequence: CDR1 LGHDT, CDR2 YNNKEL (reference sequence). DNA for the CDR3: TGTGCCAGCAGTCATCCCCCCTACGAGCAGTACTTC. Translation gives CASSHPPYEQYF.

This chain links TRBV5-8 with TRBJ1-5; 8 bases align to TRBD1. The V gene end was trimmed by 5 bases and the J gene end by 7 bases; junction bases not matched to a gene: 11. The germline gives CDR1 SGHTS, CDR2 YDEGEE. The CDR3 has 15 residues. The CDR3 spells CASRSSDRAGQPQHF. The CDR3, as DNA: TGTGCCAGCAGATCTTCGGACAGGGCCGGACAGCCCCAGCATTTT. The full variable domain, rest sourced from reference TRBV5-8 and TRBJ1-5, is EAGVTQSPTHLIKTRGQQATLRCSPISGHTSVYWYQQALGLGLQFLLWYDEGEERNRGNFPPRFSGRQFPNYSSELNVNALELEDSALYLCASRSSDRAGQPQHFGDGTRLSIL.

CDR3 protein: CSALGRYEQYF. CDR3 bases: TGCAGTGCCCTGGGGCGCTACGAGCAGTACTTC. The chain employs TRBV20-1 and TRBJ2-7; possibly TRBD1 for D (5 bases). Germline V gene lookup returns CDR1 DFQATT and CDR2 SNEGSKA (reference sequence). The CDR3 is made up of 11 amino acids. Trimming cost V 6 bases and J 3 bases, with 9 bases left between them.

V usage is TRBV29-1 and J usage is TRBJ1-1; TRBD1 aligns across 7 bases. The CDR3 spans 14 residues. CDR1 is SQVTM and CDR2 is ANQGSEA in the germline V gene. V shed 6 bases and J 4 bases; nucleotides not matched to a gene: 11. The CDR3 spells CSVHQRQGGTEAFF. The CDR3 DNA is TGCAGCGTCCACCAACGACAGGGTGGCACTGAAGCTTTCTTT.

This clone was seen just once. The chain has TRBV3-1 (or the pseudogene TRBV3-2) and TRBJ2-7; weak D call: TRBD1 (6 bases). V shed 0 bases and J shed 2 bases, with 8 bases lying between them. The germline gives CDR1 LGHDT, CDR2 YNNKEL (reference sequence). The CDR3 consists of 14 residues. CDR3 amino acids: CASSQDEGAYEQYF. CDR3 DNA sequence: TGTGCCAGCAGCCAAGATGAGGGGGCCTACGAGCAGTACTTC.

The chain is built from TRBV7-9 and TRBJ2-7, with 7 positions matching TRBD1. The CDR3 consists of 16 residues. Trimming took 5 bases from V and 1 from J; bases not matched to a gene: 11. Germline CDR1 reads SEHNR; CDR2 reads FQNEAQ (reference sequence). The CDR3 coding sequence is TGTGCCAGCAGCCCCTACCGGACAGGATTTTCCTACGAGCAGTACTTC. Residues: CASSPYRTGFSYEQYF.

This chain connects TRBV9 to TRBJ2-7, with 8 bases matching TRBD1. Looked up from germline, CDR1 is SGDLS and CDR2 is YYNGEE. The CDR3 extends over 12 amino acids. With 4 bases clipped from V and 7 bases from J, the junction kept 4 bases outside the gene matches. The CDR3 DNA reads as TGTGCCAGCAGCCTCACAGGGGGGGAGCAGTACTTC. Its protein is CASSLTGGEQYF. The entire variable domain, with the rest obtained from reference TRBV9 and TRBJ2-7, is as follows: DSGVTQTPKHLITATGQRVTLRCSPRSGDLSVYWYQQSLDQGLQFLIQYYNGEERAKGNILERFSAQQFPDLHSELNLSSLELGDSALYFCASSLTGGEQYFGPGTRLTVT.

The V and J genes are TRBV7-2 and TRBJ1-4, with a possible D match to TRBD1 (5 bases). In germline, CDR1 is SGHTA, CDR2 FQGNSA. This CDR3 comprises 15 residues. Trimming took off 5 bases at V and 4 bases at J, with 14 bases between the two ends. The DNA of the CDR3 is TGTGCCAGCAGCCCCCCGGGGGTGGGTAATGAAAAACTGTTTTTT. Amino acid sequence: CASSPPGVGNEKLFF.

The rearrangement links TRBV19 to TRBJ1-6; 7 positions match TRBD1. This CDR3 is built from 11 residues. Germline CDR1 LNHDA, CDR2 SQIVND (reference sequence). With V trimmed by 11 bases and J by 10 bases, 5 bases remained unmatched. The CDR3 sequence: CAAGGTSPLHF. For the CDR3, the DNA is TGTGCCGCAGGGGGAACCTCACCCCTCCACTTT. Based on the CDR3 plus reference TRBV19 and TRBJ1-6, the full variable domain is DGGITQSPKYLFRKEGQNVTLSCEQNLNHDAMYWYRQDPGQGLRLIYYSQIVNDFQKGDIAEGYSVSREKKESFPLTVTSAQKNPTAFYLCAAGGTSPLHFGNGTRLTVT.

The genes are TRBV2 and TRBJ2-7; TRBD2 matches 7 bases. The CDR3 has 14 amino acids. Per the germline V gene, CDR1 is SNHLY and CDR2 is FYNNEI. Losses at the gene ends were 3 bases for V and 6 bases for J; bases not matched to a gene: 8. For the CDR3, the DNA is TGTGCCAGCAGTGAGCGGCTAGCGGCGGGCGAGCAGTACTTC. Protein: CASSERLAAGEQYF.

The rearrangement links TRBV30 to TRBJ2-7; 8 bases align to TRBD1. The CDR3 covers 15 residues. The junction had 11 bases not matched to a gene; V was cut back by 3 bases and J by 4 bases. The germline gives CDR1 GTSNPN, CDR2 SVGIG (reference sequence). The DNA of the CDR3 is TGTGCCTGGAGCCTCGGCAGGGGGCGAGGTTACGAGCAGTACTTC. It specifies CAWSLGRGRGYEQYF.

Only one count was recorded for this clone. The chain links TRBV9 to TRBJ2-3; 8 bases agree with TRBD2. The CDR3 totals 18 residues. The V gene's germline CDR1 is SGDLS and CDR2 YYNGEE. V trimming: 4 bases; J trimming: 3 bases; junction bases outside the gene matches: 16. The CDR3 DNA reads as TGTGCCAGCAGCCCCCGGGGACGGGAGGGCCTCTGGACAGATACGCAGTATTTT. Its protein product is CASSPRGREGLWTDTQYF.

The chain combines TRBV21-1 with TRBJ1-5. TRBV21-1 is flagged as a pseudogene. CDR3 length: 16 amino acids. The DNA for the CDR3 is TGTGCCAGCAGCAACCGGAAGGAGGGCGGCAATCAGCCCCAGCATTTT. Translating gives CASSNRKEGGNQPQHF.

The chain is built from TRBV6-5 and TRBJ1-1, with D tentatively TRBD1 (5 bases). The germline V gene has CDR1 MNHEY and CDR2 SVGAGI. This CDR3 contains 15 residues. Trimming shortened V by 0 bases and J by 10 bases, and 18 bases separated the two germline ends. The CDR3 loop reads CASSYSEGTALGAFF. For the CDR3, the DNA is TGTGCCAGCAGTTACTCTGAGGGGACTGCTCTCGGAGCTTTCTTT.

The rearrangement uses TRBV7-2 and TRBJ1-1, with TRBD1 matching 7 bases. Germline CDR1 SGHTA, CDR2 FQGNSA. With 3 bases clipped from V and 8 bases from J, the junction kept 6 bases outside the gene matches. The CDR3 loop spans 13 amino acids. CDR3 sequence reads: CASSLRDSREAFF. Here the CDR3 DNA reads TGTGCCAGCAGCTTGAGGGACAGCAGAGAAGCTTTCTTT.

The chain links TRBV9 to TRBJ2-1; 8 bases fit TRBD2. Trimming took 0 bases from V and 4 from J; bases not matched to a gene: 12. This CDR3 region has 18 residues. From germline, CDR1 is SGDLS and CDR2 YYNGEE. The CDR3 protein is CASSVATGGVSGYNEQFF. The CDR3 DNA follows: TGTGCCAGCAGCGTAGCTACGGGGGGGGTTAGCGGGTACAATGAGCAGTTCTTC. Together with reference TRBV9 and TRBJ2-1, the CDR3 gives the full variable domain: DSGVTQTPKHLITATGQRVTLRCSPRSGDLSVYWYQQSLDQGLQFLIQYYNGEERAKGNILERFSAQQFPDLHSELNLSSLELGDSALYFCASSVATGGVSGYNEQFFGPGTRLTVL.

This chain links TRBV5-6 with TRBJ1-1, with D possibly being TRBD1 (5 bases). Germline lookup yields CDR1 SGHDT and CDR2 YYEEEE. CDR3 length equals 17 residues. The germline V and J ends were trimmed by 1 base and 3 bases, with 19 bases remaining between them. The CDR3 spells CASSLPPSGRVDTEAFF. CDR3 sequence (DNA): TGTGCCAGCAGCTTGCCCCCCTCGGGCAGGGTGGACACTGAAGCTTTCTTT. Combining the CDR3 with reference TRBV5-6 and TRBJ1-1 gives the whole variable domain DAGVTQSPTHLIKTRGQQVTLRCSPKSGHDTVSWYQQALGQGPQFIFQYYEEEERQRGNFPDRFSGHQFPNYSSELNVNALLLGDSALYLCASSLPPSGRVDTEAFFGQGTRLTVV.

This clone came up a few times. The chain has TRBV19 and TRBJ2-5; 7 bases fit TRBD1. This CDR3 is 15 amino acids long. The germline V gene has CDR1 LNHDA and CDR2 SQIVND (reference sequence). The V and J ends lost 1 base and 3 bases, in that order; junction bases with no gene match: 5. The CDR3 bases are TGTGCCAGTAGTATAGGGCCTACAGGGGAAGAGACCCAGTACTTC. Its translation is CASSIGPTGEETQYF.

This clone was picked up a small number of times. The gene calls are TRBV27 and TRBJ1-1; TRBD1 aligns across 7 bases. With V trimmed by 2 bases and J by 1 base, 10 bases remained unmatched. The CDR3 is made up of 17 amino acids. Germline CDR1 and CDR2: MNHEY and SMNVEV (reference sequence). The CDR3 loop is CASSLEAKRGRNTEAFF. For the CDR3, the DNA is TGTGCCAGCAGTTTAGAGGCCAAAAGGGGGCGGAACACTGAAGCTTTCTTT.

This clone has only a few counts. The chain recombines TRBV6-6 with TRBJ1-6; D is undetermined. Deletions cut 2 bases from V and 8 bases from J, with 4 bases between. Germline CDR1 is MNHNY and CDR2 is SVGAGI (reference sequence). CDR3 length: 12 amino acids. The CDR3 sequence is CASSYEDSPLHF. CDR3 DNA sequence: TGTGCCAGCAGTTACGAGGATTCACCCCTCCACTTT.

This sequence joins TRBV2 and TRBJ2-7, with TRBD2 matching 9 bases. Trimming took 2 bases from V and 5 from J; bases not matched to a gene: 7. Germline CDR1 reads SNHLY; CDR2 reads FYNNEI. This CDR3 comprises 15 residues. CDR3 sequence reads: CASSESSGRPHEQYF. In DNA form, the CDR3 reads TGTGCCAGCAGTGAATCCAGCGGGAGGCCCCACGAGCAGTACTTC.

V gene TRBV12-3 or TRBV12-4 combines with J gene TRBJ1-1, with TRBD1 identical over 8 bases. This CDR3 comprises 13 residues. V shed 6 bases and J 6 bases; nucleotides not matched to a gene: 6. Here the CDR3 reads CASSFGQGSEAFF. In DNA form, the CDR3 reads TGTGCCAGCAGCTTCGGACAGGGCTCTGAAGCTTTCTTT.

This CDR3 reads CASSNSGYNEQFF. The CDR3 DNA is TGTGCCAGCAGTAATTCGGGCTACAATGAGCAGTTCTTC. The V and J genes are TRBV7-2 and TRBJ2-1; D not resolved. This CDR3 is built from 13 residues. Looked up from germline, CDR1 is SGHTA and CDR2 is FQGNSA. The V end lost 6 bases, the J end lost 3 bases, and 9 bases lay between the germline ends. Supplemented by reference TRBV7-2 and TRBJ2-1, the full variable domain reads GAGVSQSPSNKVTEKGKDVELRCDPISGHTALYWYRQSLGQGLEFLIYFQGNSAPDKSGLPSDRFSAERTGGSVSTLTIQRTQQEDSAVYLCASSNSGYNEQFFGPGTRLTVL.

The chain joins TRBV18 to TRBJ2-7; 7 bases are a match to TRBD2. This CDR3 contains 16 residues. The germline V gene encodes CDR1 KGHSH and CDR2 LQKENI. The V and J ends lost 3 bases and 0 bases, in that order; junction bases with no gene match: 8. DNA for the CDR3: TGTGCCAGCTCACCCCCGGGGGGATCTCGCTCCTACGAGCAGTACTTC. Amino acid sequence: CASSPPGGSRSYEQYF.

This chain uses TRBV9 with TRBJ1-2; possibly TRBD1 for D (5 bases). This CDR3 comprises 15 residues. Looked up from germline, CDR1 is SGDLS and CDR2 is YYNGEE. V lost 4 bases to trimming and J lost 2 bases, with 15 bases between them. The CDR3 region is CASSLEGPGNYGYTF. The DNA for the CDR3 is TGTGCCAGCAGCTTAGAGGGCCCAGGGAACTATGGCTACACCTTC.

The chain couples TRBV13 to TRBJ1-2, with D possibly matching TRBD1 (5 bases). This CDR3 region has 13 residues. Trimming stripped 1 base from V and 7 bases from J, with 10 bases between. The V gene's germline CDR1 is PRHDT and CDR2 FYEKMQ (reference sequence). The CDR3 here is CASSLVSGSGYTF. The CDR3 nucleotides read TGTGCCAGCAGCTTAGTATCAGGGTCTGGCTACACCTTC.

The chain recombines TRBV28 with TRBJ2-7; the D is unclear. The V and J ends lost 2 bases and 7 bases respectively, with 15 bases between them. The CDR3 is made up of 14 amino acids. Looked up from germline, CDR1 is MDHEN and CDR2 is SYDVKM. The CDR3 nucleotides are TGTGCCAGCAGTTTAAATCGATACGAGAGTGAGCAGTACTTC. Protein product: CASSLNRYESEQYF.

The rearrangement joins TRBV4-3 to TRBJ2-7, with 11 bases that match TRBD1. Germline trimming cut 0 bases from V and 5 bases from J; bases unmatched to any gene: 6. Germline CDR1 reads LGHNA; CDR2 reads YSLEER. The CDR3 spans 16 residues. CDR3: CASSQEWDRGGDEQYF. The CDR3 bases are TGCGCCAGCAGCCAAGAATGGGACAGGGGGGGGGACGAGCAGTACTTC.

The V gene is TRBV27, the J gene TRBJ2-6; D is ambiguous. Germline CDR1 reads MNHEY; CDR2 reads SMNVEV (reference sequence). The CDR3 runs 16 residues. Deletions cut 2 bases from V and 4 bases from J, with 12 bases between. This chain's CDR3 is CASSLIPPQGANVLTF. In DNA, the CDR3 is TGTGCCAGCAGTTTAATACCGCCACAGGGGGCCAACGTCCTGACTTTC.

The chain is built from TRBV5-1 and TRBJ1-3, with D possibly being TRBD1 (5 bases). The CDR3 contains 15 residues. Trimming took 4 bases from V and 0 from J, leaving 11 bases between them. CDR1 and CDR2 (germline): SGHRS, YFSETQ. This chain's CDR3 is CASSANQGSGNTIYF. The CDR3 bases are TGCGCCAGCAGCGCAAACCAGGGCTCTGGAAACACCATATATTTT.

J is TRBJ1-2 and V is TRBV2; D may be TRBD1 (5 bases). The V gene lost 7 bases and the J gene lost 6 bases, with 27 bases spanning the gap. CDR3 length equals 17 residues. CDR1 SNHLY and CDR2 FYNNEI come from the germline V gene. The CDR3 spells CASMARRDLPPPNGYTF. CDR3 DNA: TGTGCCAGCATGGCCCGACGGGACTTACCCCCCCCCAATGGCTACACCTTC.

This clone was observed a handful of times. This chain uses TRBV5-6 with TRBJ2-7, with 9 bases matching TRBD1. The CDR3 has 17 amino acids. J gave up 7 bases and V 4 bases, and 18 bases lay outside the gene matches. The germline CDR1 and CDR2 sequences are SGHDT and YYEEEE. The CDR3 DNA reads TGTGCCAGCAGCGCGGATACAGGGGGCTTACCGGATGTTGAGCAGTACTTC. Translation gives CASSADTGGLPDVEQYF.